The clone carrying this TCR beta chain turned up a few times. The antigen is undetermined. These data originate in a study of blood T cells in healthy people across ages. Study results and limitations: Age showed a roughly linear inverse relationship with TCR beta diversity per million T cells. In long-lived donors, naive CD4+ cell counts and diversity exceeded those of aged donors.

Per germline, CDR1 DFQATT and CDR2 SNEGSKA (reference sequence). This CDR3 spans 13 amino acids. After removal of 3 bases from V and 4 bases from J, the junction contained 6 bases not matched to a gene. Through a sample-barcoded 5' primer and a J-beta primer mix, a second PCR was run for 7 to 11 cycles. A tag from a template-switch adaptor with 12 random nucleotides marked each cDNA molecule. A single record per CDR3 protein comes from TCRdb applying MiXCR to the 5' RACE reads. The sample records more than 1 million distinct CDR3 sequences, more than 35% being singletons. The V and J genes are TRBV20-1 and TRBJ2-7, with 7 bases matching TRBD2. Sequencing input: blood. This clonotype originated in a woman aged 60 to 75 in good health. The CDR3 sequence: CSARGGGLYEQYF. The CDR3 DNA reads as TGCAGTGCTAGGGGGGGAGGGCTTTACGAGCAGTACTTC.